One and the same sample provided the 25 T cell receptor beta chains below, sequenced in a study of blood T cell repertoires in COVID-19. Generated by immunoSEQ multiplex PCR, the TCRdb table keeps only in-frame clones and is missing some. The table shows some 240,000 clones, with 89% occurring only once. Source material: peripheral blood. The source is a woman aged 40 to 50 who had recovered from COVID-19.

This clone is a singleton in its sample. The chain combines TRBV11-3 with TRBJ2-3; weak D call: TRBD1 (5 bases). There are 14 residues in the CDR3. The germline V and J ends were trimmed by 5 bases and 0 bases, with 9 bases remaining between them. Germline loops: CDR1 SGHNT, CDR2 YENEEA. The CDR3 spells CASSLQVSTDTQYF. The CDR3 DNA follows: TGTGCCAGCAGCCTACAGGTTAGCACAGATACGCAGTATTTT.

The chain has TRBV13 and TRBJ2-2; TRBD1 matches at 9 bases. This CDR3 is built from 15 residues. Germline CDR1 and CDR2: PRHDT and FYEKMQ (reference sequence). The V segment lost 5 bases and the J segment 6 bases; nucleotides outside the gene matches: 7. The CDR3 sequence is CASSQAGQGSGELFF. CDR3 sequence (DNA): TGTGCCAGCAGCCAGGCGGGACAGGGCTCCGGGGAGCTGTTTTTT.

This clone came up once. This chain's CDR3 is CASSHSTDTQYF. CDR3 bases: TGTGCCAGCAGTCATAGCACAGATACGCAGTATTTT. This rearrangement joins TRBV2 to TRBJ2-3; D is ambiguous. Germline CDR1 and CDR2: SNHLY and FYNNEI. The CDR3 runs to 12 residues. Trimming took 5 bases from V and 0 from J, leaving 3 bases between them.

V gene TRBV7-6 combines with J gene TRBJ2-2; 10 bases line up with TRBD2. V shed 5 bases, J shed 4 bases, and the junction held 13 bases outside the gene matches. Germline-derived CDR1 and CDR2 are SGHVS and FNYEAQ. The CDR3 runs to 18 residues. CDR3 sequence: CASSPQASGSISTGELFF. For the CDR3, the DNA is TGTGCCAGCAGCCCCCAAGCTAGCGGGAGTATTAGCACCGGGGAGCTGTTTTTT.

V usage is TRBV11-2 and J usage is TRBJ1-2; no firm D call. Germline lookup yields CDR1 SGHAT and CDR2 FQNNGV. CDR3 length: 12 residues. The ends were cut back, 6 bases at V and 4 bases at J, with 9 bases in the middle. The chain's CDR3 is CASSEQPYGYTF. In DNA, the CDR3 is TGTGCCAGCAGTGAACAGCCCTATGGCTACACCTTC.

The chain uses TRBV14 and TRBJ2-1; TRBD2 matches 10 bases. CDR1 and CDR2 (germline): SGHDN, FVKESK. The trim removed 0 bases at V and 2 bases at J, leaving 4 bases unmatched. This CDR3 is 17 amino acids long. The CDR3 is CASSQDRAGGPYNEQFF. The DNA for the CDR3 is TGTGCCAGCAGCCAAGATAGAGCGGGGGGGCCCTACAATGAGCAGTTCTTC.

J is TRBJ1-4 and V is TRBV15, with no clear D. This CDR3 comprises 15 residues. The ends were cut back, 8 bases at V and 0 bases at J, with 13 bases in the middle. Germline CDR1 LNHNV, CDR2 YYDKDF (reference sequence). The CDR3 loop is CATRGLPTTNEKLFF. In nucleotides, the CDR3 is TGTGCCACCCGAGGACTACCGACAACTAATGAAAAACTGTTTTTT.

This clone has a handful of counts. The gene calls are TRBV6-5 and TRBJ1-1; D may be TRBD1 (5 bases). V lost 10 bases, J lost 5 bases, and 11 bases lay in between. The CDR3 runs 11 residues. In germline, CDR1 is MNHEY, CDR2 SVGAGI. The CDR3 sequence: CATFGGTEAFF. The CDR3 DNA reads as TGTGCCACCTTCGGGGGGACTGAAGCTTTCTTT.

V is TRBV19 and J is TRBJ2-5; 7 bases map to TRBD2. This CDR3 region has 14 residues. Trimming removed 3 bases from V and 5 bases from J; junction bases left unmatched: 6. Germline V lookup: CDR1 LNHDA, CDR2 SQIVND (reference sequence). CDR3 nucleotides: TGTGCCAGTAGTATTGTGTGGGGGGGGGAGACCCAGTACTTC. Protein: CASSIVWGGETQYF.

V and J are TRBV18 and TRBJ2-7; 10 nucleotides align to TRBD1. CDR1 is KGHSH, CDR2 LQKENI, per germline. This CDR3 contains 16 residues. V shed 3 bases and J 2 bases; nucleotides not matched to a gene: 7. The DNA of the CDR3 is TGTGCCAGCTCACCCGATAAAGGACAGGGGGCCTACGAGCAGTACTTC. Translating gives CASSPDKGQGAYEQYF.

J is TRBJ2-3 and V is TRBV19; TRBD1 matches 10 bases. This CDR3 spans 14 amino acids. The trim removed 5 bases at V and 4 bases at J, leaving 3 bases unmatched. The germline V gene encodes CDR1 LNHDA and CDR2 SQIVND (reference sequence). CDR3 loop: CASSQGQGPDTQYF. The CDR3 DNA is TGTGCCAGTAGTCAGGGACAGGGGCCAGATACGCAGTATTTT. Based on the CDR3 plus reference TRBV19 and TRBJ2-3, the full variable domain is DGGITQSPKYLFRKEGQNVTLSCEQNLNHDAMYWYRQDPGQGLRLIYYSQIVNDFQKGDIAEGYSVSREKKESFPLTVTSAQKNPTAFYLCASSQGQGPDTQYFGPGTRLTVL.

This sequence joins TRBV10-3 and TRBJ2-7; D uncertain. Germline loops: CDR1 ENHRY, CDR2 SYGVKD. Trimming removed 3 bases at V and 3 bases at J, with 6 bases between. The CDR3 runs to 12 residues. CDR3 sequence (DNA): TGTGCCATCAGTGATCAGGACTACGAGCAGTACTTC. This sequence encodes CAISDQDYEQYF.

This chain's CDR3 is CASSLGAGVSGAPTDTQYF. In DNA, the CDR3 is TGTGCCAGCAGCTTAGGGGCGGGGGTTAGCGGGGCCCCCACAGATACGCAGTATTTT. The J gene is TRBJ2-3, the V gene TRBV7-6; 8 nucleotides match TRBD2. The germline V gene encodes CDR1 SGHVS and CDR2 FNYEAQ. Trimming at V came to 1 base and at J to 2 bases, leaving 14 bases not matched to a gene. CDR3 length equals 19 residues.

J is TRBJ2-1 and V is TRBV7-9, with D tentatively TRBD1 (6 bases). The CDR3 runs to 12 residues. V was cut by 9 bases and J by 7 bases, with 13 bases left in between. Germline V lookup: CDR1 SEHNR, CDR2 FQNEAQ (reference sequence). CDR3 nucleotide sequence: TGTGCCAGTCGACAGGAGAAGAATGAGCAGTTCTTC. It yields the protein CASRQEKNEQFF.

CDR3 residues: CASSPREETQYF. The CDR3 coding sequence is TGTGCCAGCAGTCCCCGGGAAGAGACCCAGTACTTC. The rearrangement joins TRBV11-3 to TRBJ2-5; D is unresolved. CDR1 SGHNT and CDR2 YENEEA come from the germline V gene. CDR3 length: 12 amino acids. With 6 bases removed from V and 3 bases from J, the gap between germline ends came to 8 bases.

The chain joins TRBV28 to TRBJ1-5; the match to TRBD1 covers 7 bases. The V and J ends lost 10 bases and 2 bases, in that order; junction bases with no gene match: 5. The CDR3 extends over 13 amino acids. Per germline, CDR1 MDHEN and CDR2 SYDVKM. The CDR3 sequence is CANQGGGNQPQHF. The CDR3 DNA sequence: TGTGCCAACCAGGGGGGTGGCAATCAGCCCCAGCATTTT.

The V gene is TRBV14, the J gene TRBJ2-2; D perhaps matches TRBD1 (6 bases). This CDR3 has 14 residues. The germline gives CDR1 SGHDN, CDR2 FVKESK. V was clipped by 1 base and J by 7 bases, with 10 bases between them. The chain's CDR3 is CASSQGGLDGELFF. The DNA for the CDR3 is TGTGCCAGCAGCCAAGGGGGGCTGGACGGGGAGCTGTTTTTT.

This chain connects TRBV7-8 to TRBJ1-5, with 8 bases aligning to TRBD1. The V gene's germline CDR1 is SGHVS and CDR2 FQNEAQ. The CDR3 has 15 residues. The V and J ends lost 3 bases and 7 bases, in that order; junction bases with no gene match: 8. The CDR3 region has the DNA TGTGCCAGCAGCTTTGGCAGGGGGCTTGCGCAGCCCCAGCATTTT. It yields the protein CASSFGRGLAQPQHF.

The V call is TRBV19, the J call TRBJ1-5; D unresolved. V shed 5 bases and J shed 4 bases, with 12 bases lying between them. There are 14 residues in the CDR3. Germline V gives CDR1 LNHDA, CDR2 SQIVND (reference sequence). This CDR3 is CASSASGWNQPQHF. In DNA form, the CDR3 reads TGTGCCAGTAGTGCGTCAGGATGGAATCAGCCCCAGCATTTT. The whole variable domain, remainder taken from reference TRBV19 and TRBJ1-5, is DGGITQSPKYLFRKEGQNVTLSCEQNLNHDAMYWYRQDPGQGLRLIYYSQIVNDFQKGDIAEGYSVSREKKESFPLTVTSAQKNPTAFYLCASSASGWNQPQHFGDGTRLSIL.

The rearrangement links TRBV27 to TRBJ2-7; 9 nucleotides line up with TRBD1. This CDR3 has 15 residues. V shed 5 bases, J shed 6 bases, and the junction held 11 bases outside the gene matches. Germline V gene lookup returns CDR1 MNHEY and CDR2 SMNVEV (reference sequence). This CDR3 is CASSPTGTGFLEQYV. The CDR3 DNA reads TGTGCCAGCAGTCCGACGGGGACAGGGTTTCTCGAGCAGTACGTC.

The V gene is TRBV24-1, the J gene TRBJ1-5, with TRBD1 matching 8 bases. Trimming removed 5 bases from V and 6 bases from J; junction bases left unmatched: 5. This CDR3 contains 14 residues. Germline values: CDR1 KGHDR, CDR2 SFDVKD. The CDR3 here is CATSATGGGQPQHF. The CDR3 nucleotides read TGTGCCACCAGTGCAACAGGGGGTGGTCAGCCCCAGCATTTT.

The chain employs TRBV9 and TRBJ2-1; D perhaps matches TRBD1 (6 bases). This CDR3 is 14 amino acids long. V lost 0 bases and J 8 bases, leaving 12 bases between the germline ends. Germline lookup yields CDR1 SGDLS and CDR2 YYNGEE. The CDR3 coding sequence is TGTGCCAGCAGCGTAGGCACAGGGCATTATGAGCAGTTCTTC. Translation: CASSVGTGHYEQFF.

The rearrangement uses TRBV10-1 and TRBJ1-1, with D uncertain. Between the trimmed V and J ends, which lost 4 bases and 1 base, there was a span of 7 bases. The CDR3 sequence is 13 residues long. CDR1 and CDR2 from the germline V gene are WNHNN and SYGVQD (reference sequence). The CDR3 loop reads CASSVEANTEAFF. For the CDR3, the DNA is TGCGCCAGCAGTGTTGAGGCGAACACTGAAGCTTTCTTT.

The chain combines TRBV9 with TRBJ2-1; 11 bases align to TRBD1. The CDR3 is 15 amino acids. From germline, CDR1 is SGDLS and CDR2 YYNGEE. The junction had 6 bases not matched to a gene; V was cut back by 3 bases and J by 7 bases. The DNA for the CDR3 is TGTGCCAGCAGCGCCGGACAGGGGGCGAGGAATGAGCAGTTCTTC. This encodes CASSAGQGARNEQFF.

J is TRBJ1-5 and V is TRBV3-1 (or the pseudogene TRBV3-2); possible D gene TRBD1, 6 bases. In germline, CDR1 is LGHDT, CDR2 YNNKEL (reference sequence). The CDR3 runs 15 residues. V was trimmed by 0 bases and J by 4 bases, leaving 10 bases between them. CDR3 DNA sequence: TGTGCCAGCAGCCAAGATTATGGACAGAATCAGCCCCAGCATTTT. This translates into CASSQDYGQNQPQHF.